This TCR beta chain was sequenced in a study of neoadjuvant anti-PD-1 for oral cavity cancer. These newly diagnosed stage II-IVA oral cavity squamous cell carcinoma patients had no prior systemic or radiation treatment. PBMCs were not maintained or expanded in culture before analysis. V was pared by 5 bases and J by 7 bases, with 18 bases between. The CDR3 runs 15 residues. Germline assignment: CDR1 LNHNV and CDR2 YYDKDF (reference sequence). Here immunoSEQ multiplex PCR was the method, and the copy in TCRdb shows in-frame clones only, minus some. The data show about 81,000 clones, 84% seen once. This sequence joins TRBV15 and TRBJ2-1, with D possibly being TRBD2 (5 bases). The TCR originated in a person between 35 and 79 years old with oral cavity squamous cell carcinoma. Material: PBMCs, obtained before nivolumab (anti-PD-1) treatment. This chain's CDR3 is CATSLEASTPNEQFF. The CDR3 DNA follows: TGTGCCACCAGCCTCGAAGCTAGCACCCCGAATGAGCAGTTCTTC. The whole variable domain, remainder taken from reference TRBV15 and TRBJ2-1, is DAMVIQNPRYQVTQFGKPVTLSCSQTLNHNVMYWYQQKSSQAPKLLFHYYDKDFNNEADTPDNFQSRRPNTSFCFLDIRSPGLGDTAMYLCATSLEASTPNEQFFGPGTRLTVL.